The entry that follows covers one TCR beta chain sequence. The data originate from a study of blood T cell repertoires in COVID-19. Study-level information: Samples representing acute and convalescent COVID-19 were sourced from the United States, Italy and Spain. Sample material is recorded as cDNA or gDNA derived from T cells, B-cell-depleted T cells, or PBMCs.

Per germline, CDR1 SGHNT and CDR2 YYREEE (reference sequence). This CDR3 has 15 amino acids. Losses at the gene ends were 1 base for V and 7 bases for J; bases not matched to a gene: 7. Per the authors' pipeline: Amplification of reference gene primers was used by the study to estimate nucleated cell counts. Produced via immunoSEQ multiplex PCR; TCRdb's table is partial and in-frame only. V and J calls and clone size follow that table, whereas D and trimming were derived from the DNA. Among 200,000 to 300,000 clones, around 83% were seen once, and the ten largest hold about 2.1%. J is TRBJ1-4 and V is TRBV5-4; 7 nucleotides agree with TRBD1. Sequenced: peripheral blood. The sequence was obtained from a man aged 35 to 55 who had recovered from COVID-19. For the CDR3, the DNA is TGTGCCAGCAGCTTGTACGGACAGGTCCTTGAAAAACTGTTTTTT. As protein: CASSLYGQVLEKLFF.